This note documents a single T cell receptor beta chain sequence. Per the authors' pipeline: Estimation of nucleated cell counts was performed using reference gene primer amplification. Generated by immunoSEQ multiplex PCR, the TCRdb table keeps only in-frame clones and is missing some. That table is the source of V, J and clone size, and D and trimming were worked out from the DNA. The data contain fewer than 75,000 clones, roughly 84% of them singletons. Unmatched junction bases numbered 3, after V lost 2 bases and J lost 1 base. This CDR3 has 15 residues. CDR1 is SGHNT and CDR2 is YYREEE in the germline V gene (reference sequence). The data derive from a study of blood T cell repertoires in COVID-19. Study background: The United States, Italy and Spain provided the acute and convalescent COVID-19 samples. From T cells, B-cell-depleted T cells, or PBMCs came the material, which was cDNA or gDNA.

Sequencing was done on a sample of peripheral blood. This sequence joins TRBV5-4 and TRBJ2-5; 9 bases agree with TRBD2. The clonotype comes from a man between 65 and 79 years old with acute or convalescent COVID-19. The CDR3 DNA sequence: TGTGCCAGCAGCTTAGCGGGGGGACCCCAAGAGACCCAGTACTTC. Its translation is CASSLAGGPQETQYF. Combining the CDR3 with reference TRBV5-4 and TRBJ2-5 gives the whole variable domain ETGVTQSPTHLIKTRGQQVTLRCSSQSGHNTVSWYQQALGQGPQFIFQYYREEENGRGNFPPRFSGLQFPNYSSELNVNALELDDSALYLCASSLAGGPQETQYFGPGTRLLVL.